This T cell receptor (beta chain) was sequenced during a study of PD-1 blockade in classical Hodgkin lymphoma. TCRdb's copy holds only in-frame clones and misses some; the assay was immunoSEQ multiplex PCR. The sample has 9,500 to 10,000 clones; about three quarters are singletons. Time point meaning: cycle 4 day 1 (C4D1), after around six weeks of nivolumab. All patients relapsed after autologous stem cell transplantation, and brentuximab vedotin exposure varied. Thawed PBMCs underwent magnetic negative selection to yield purified CD4+ T cells. Trimming removed 3 bases from V and 6 bases from J; junction bases left unmatched: 3. CDR1 SGHTA and CDR2 FQGNSA come from the germline V gene. The length of the CDR3 is 13 residues.

The specimen was CD4+ T cells from blood, collected before the fourth cycle of nivolumab. This TCR was sampled from a human donor with classical Hodgkin lymphoma. V is TRBV7-2 and J is TRBJ1-1; 8 bases are a match to TRBD1. Here the CDR3 DNA reads TGTGCCAGCAGCTTGCAGGGGGCAGCTGAAGCTTTCTTT. Amino acid sequence: CASSLQGAAEAFF.